Reported below is one T cell receptor beta chain. Its target is unknown. Profiled with immunoSEQ multiplex PCR; TCRdb holds only in-frame clones, not every one. The sample records 100,000 to 150,000 clones, 90% being singletons. This entry comes from a study of T cell responses to AZD1222 COVID-19 vaccine. CDR3 length: 16 amino acids. V trimming: 0 bases; J trimming: 1 base; junction bases outside the gene matches: 4. CDR1 and CDR2 from the germline V gene are WSHSY and SAAADI. Overall study results and limits: Spike-specific TCR depth and breadth grew after two AZD1222 doses. As reported, nearly half of all spike-specific TCRs target variant regions that are unmutated. White British people made up most donors, females outnumbered males, and clonal diversity was possibly underestimated. Among AZD1222 vaccinees, only 5 to 7 were seropositive at baseline.

This receptor was taken from an adult in good health. V is TRBV10-2 and J is TRBJ2-7; 9 bases map to TRBD1. Material: peripheral blood, obtained on day 0 of AZD1222 vaccination. CDR3 in amino acids: CASSESQGAGSYEQYF. CDR3 bases: TGCGCCAGCAGTGAGTCACAGGGGGCAGGGTCCTACGAGCAGTACTTC.